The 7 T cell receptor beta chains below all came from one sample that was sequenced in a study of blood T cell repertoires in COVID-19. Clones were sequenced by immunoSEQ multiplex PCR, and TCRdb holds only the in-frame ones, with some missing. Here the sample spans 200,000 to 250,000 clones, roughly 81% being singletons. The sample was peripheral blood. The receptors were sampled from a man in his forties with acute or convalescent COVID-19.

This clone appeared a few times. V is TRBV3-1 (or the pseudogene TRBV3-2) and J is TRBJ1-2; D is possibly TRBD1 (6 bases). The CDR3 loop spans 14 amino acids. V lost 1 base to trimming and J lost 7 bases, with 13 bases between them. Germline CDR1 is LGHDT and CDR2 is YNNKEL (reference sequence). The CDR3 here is CASSQAQGTVGYTF. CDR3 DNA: TGTGCCAGCAGCCAAGCCCAGGGGACGGTTGGCTACACCTTC.

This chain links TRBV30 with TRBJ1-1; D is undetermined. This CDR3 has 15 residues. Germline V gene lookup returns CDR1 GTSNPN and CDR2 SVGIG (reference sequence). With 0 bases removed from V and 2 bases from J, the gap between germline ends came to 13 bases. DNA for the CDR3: TGTGCCTGGAGTGTACCGTGGCTTACCAACACTGAAGCTTTCTTT. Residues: CAWSVPWLTNTEAFF.

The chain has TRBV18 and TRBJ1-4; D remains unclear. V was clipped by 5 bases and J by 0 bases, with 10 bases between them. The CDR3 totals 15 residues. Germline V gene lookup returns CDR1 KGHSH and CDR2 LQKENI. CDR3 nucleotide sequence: TGTGCCAGCTCAGCAATGGCCCCAACTAATGAAAAACTGTTTTTT. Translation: CASSAMAPTNEKLFF.

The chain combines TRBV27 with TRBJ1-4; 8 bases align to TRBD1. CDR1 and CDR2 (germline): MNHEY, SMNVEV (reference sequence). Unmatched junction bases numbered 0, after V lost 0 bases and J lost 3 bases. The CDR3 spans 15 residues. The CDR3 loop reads CASSLSTGANEKLFF. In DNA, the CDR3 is TGTGCCAGCAGTTTATCGACAGGGGCTAATGAAAAACTGTTTTTT.

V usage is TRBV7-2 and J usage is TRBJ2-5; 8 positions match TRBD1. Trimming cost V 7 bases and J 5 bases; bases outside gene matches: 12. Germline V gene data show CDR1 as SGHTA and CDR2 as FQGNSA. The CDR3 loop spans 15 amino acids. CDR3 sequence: CASISPQGARETQYF. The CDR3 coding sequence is TGTGCCAGCATCTCGCCTCAGGGGGCTAGGGAGACCCAGTACTTC.

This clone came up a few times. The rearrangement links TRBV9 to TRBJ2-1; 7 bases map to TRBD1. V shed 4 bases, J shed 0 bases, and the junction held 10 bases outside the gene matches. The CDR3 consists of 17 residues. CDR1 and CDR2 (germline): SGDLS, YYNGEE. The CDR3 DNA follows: TGTGCCAGCAGCCCGCGGACAGGATTAAGCTCCTACAATGAGCAGTTCTTC. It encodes CASSPRTGLSSYNEQFF.

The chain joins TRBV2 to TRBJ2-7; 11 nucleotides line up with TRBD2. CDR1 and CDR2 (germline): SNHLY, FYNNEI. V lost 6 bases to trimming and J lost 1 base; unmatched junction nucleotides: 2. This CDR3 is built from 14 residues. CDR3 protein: CASRTSGTSYEQYF. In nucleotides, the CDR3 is TGTGCCAGCAGGACTAGCGGGACGTCCTACGAGCAGTACTTC.